A single sample is the source of the 15 T cell receptor beta chains below, sequenced in a study of blood T cell repertoires in COVID-19. Sequencing was performed with immunoSEQ multiplex PCR; in TCRdb, only in-frame clones are kept and a portion is missing. Altogether fewer than 200,000 clones are present, around four fifths being singletons, with the ten largest covering 7.6%. Sequenced input: peripheral blood. Receptor source: a woman aged 70 to 79 with COVID-19, enrolled during active disease.

The V and J genes are TRBV18 and TRBJ2-7; D is possibly TRBD1 (6 bases). V was pared by 5 bases and J by 2 bases, with 16 bases between. Germline CDR1 reads KGHSH; CDR2 reads LQKENI. The CDR3 runs 15 residues. CDR3 protein: CASSEQGSVTYEQYF. The DNA for the CDR3 is TGTGCCAGCTCAGAACAGGGTTCGGTAACCTACGAGCAGTACTTC. Using reference TRBV18 and TRBJ2-7 for the parts outside the CDR3, the full variable domain is NAGVMQNPRHLVRRRGQEARLRCSPMKGHSHVYWYRQLPEEGLKFMVYLQKENIIDESGMPKERFSAEFPKEGPSILRIQQVVRGDSAAYFCASSEQGSVTYEQYFGPGTRLTVT.

V is TRBV27 and J is TRBJ2-5; 11 bases map to TRBD1. CDR1 and CDR2 from the germline V gene are MNHEY and SMNVEV (reference sequence). V was pared by 2 bases and J by 7 bases, with 6 bases of the junction left unmatched. The CDR3 consists of 15 residues. CDR3 sequence: CASSLRTGGTGTQYF. The CDR3 DNA reads as TGTGCCAGCAGTTTACGGACAGGGGGCACGGGGACCCAGTACTTC.

The chain carries TRBV7-9 and TRBJ2-5, with a tentative D call TRBD2 (6 bases). Germline CDR1 and CDR2: SEHNR and FQNEAQ (reference sequence). CDR3 length equals 15 residues. V was shortened by 4 bases and J by 5 bases, with 17 bases between the two germline ends. The CDR3 DNA sequence: TGTGCCAGCAGCTCATTACGGGACTCCGTGGAGACCCAGTACTTC. It translates to CASSSLRDSVETQYF.

The V call is TRBV28, the J call TRBJ1-6; 9 nucleotides agree with TRBD1. The junction had 6 bases not matched to a gene; V was cut back by 4 bases and J by 14 bases. This CDR3 has 13 amino acids. Germline assignment: CDR1 MDHEN and CDR2 SYDVKM. The CDR3 bases are TGTGCCAGCAGTTCGGGACAGGGTTCCGCCCTCCACTTT. This codes for CASSSGQGSALHF. Drawing the rest from reference TRBV28 and TRBJ1-6, the complete variable domain is DVKVTQSSRYLVKRTGEKVFLECVQDMDHENMFWYRQDPGLGLRLIYFSYDVKMKEKGDIPEGYSVSREKKERFSLILESASTNQTSMYLCASSSGQGSALHFGNGTRLTVT.

The chain is built from TRBV10-2 and TRBJ2-4; D is possibly TRBD1 (6 bases). Trimming stripped 4 bases from V and 6 bases from J, with 10 bases between. The CDR3 contains 13 residues. CDR1 and CDR2 from the germline V gene are WSHSY and SAAADI. CDR3 region: CASSVRGGNIQYF. The CDR3 nucleotides are TGCGCCAGCAGTGTGAGAGGGGGAAACATTCAGTACTTC.

V and J are TRBV7-2 and TRBJ1-2, with D possibly being TRBD1 (6 bases). V lost 2 bases and J lost 6, with 10 bases in between. Germline lookup yields CDR1 SGHTA and CDR2 FQGNSA. The CDR3 contains 13 residues. The CDR3 sequence: CASSLQQGDGYTF. As DNA, the CDR3 is TGTGCCAGCAGCTTACAACAGGGCGATGGCTACACCTTC.

The chain recombines TRBV6-2 or TRBV6-3 with TRBJ1-2; D not certain. Trimming stripped 1 base from V and 5 bases from J, with 5 bases between. This CDR3 spans 12 amino acids. Germline CDR1 is MNHEY and CDR2 is SVGEGT. The CDR3 loop is CASSYYQYGYTF. CDR3 in DNA: TGTGCCAGCAGTTACTACCAGTATGGCTACACCTTC.

The genes are TRBV3-1 (or the pseudogene TRBV3-2) and TRBJ1-1, with D tentatively TRBD1 (5 bases). There are 16 residues in the CDR3. Germline CDR1 and CDR2: LGHDT and YNNKEL (reference sequence). Deletions cut 4 bases from V and 1 base from J, with 16 bases between. The CDR3 spells CASSLRALAKNTEAFF. CDR3 DNA: TGTGCCAGCAGCCTCAGGGCGTTGGCCAAGAACACTGAAGCTTTCTTT.

The chain links TRBV24-1 to TRBJ1-6; a possible D gene is TRBD1 (6 bases). V lost 5 bases and J lost 7, with 11 bases in between. CDR1 is KGHDR, CDR2 SFDVKD, per germline. This CDR3 is built from 14 residues. In DNA, the CDR3 is TGTGCCACCAGTGCACGGACAGCCAATTCACCCCTCCACTTT. It specifies CATSARTANSPLHF.

Remarks on this clone: A junction boundary mismatches the germline segment, possibly from a read error. V gene TRBV28 combines with J gene TRBJ2-7; TRBD1 is a possible D gene (5 bases). This CDR3 contains 12 residues. Germline values: CDR1 MDHEN, CDR2 SYDVKM. The CDR3 nucleotides read TGTGCCAGCAGCCTGGGGCTATACGGGCAGTACTTC. This translates into CASSLGLYGQYF.

This rearrangement joins TRBV9 to TRBJ2-1, with 7 bases aligning to TRBD1. The J segment lost 3 bases and the V segment lost 0 bases, leaving 9 bases of the junction unmatched. Germline values: CDR1 SGDLS, CDR2 YYNGEE. The CDR3 spans 17 residues. This CDR3 reads CASSVELGGGNYNEQFF. The CDR3, as DNA: TGTGCCAGCAGCGTAGAGTTAGGGGGCGGAAACTACAATGAGCAGTTCTTC.

The chain combines TRBV7-2 with TRBJ1-5; 7 nucleotides match TRBD1. CDR3 length: 16 residues. Germline V lookup: CDR1 SGHTA, CDR2 FQGNSA. V lost 2 bases and J lost 1; bases outside the gene matches: 5. The CDR3 spells CASSLQGGGSNQPQHF. As DNA, the CDR3 is TGTGCCAGCAGCTTACAGGGGGGTGGGAGCAATCAGCCCCAGCATTTT.

The genes are TRBV7-6 and TRBJ2-6, with D perhaps matching TRBD1 (5 bases). Deletions cut 1 base from V and 3 bases from J, with 7 bases between. Germline CDR1 and CDR2: SGHVS and FNYEAQ. CDR3 length: 15 residues. The CDR3 protein is CASSLDDSGANVLTF. The CDR3 DNA reads TGTGCCAGCAGCTTAGATGACAGTGGGGCCAACGTCCTGACTTTC. Complete variable domain (other parts from reference TRBV7-6 and TRBJ2-6): GAGVSQSPRYKVTKRGQDVALRCDPISGHVSLYWYRQALGQGPEFLTYFNYEAQQDKSGLPNDRFSAERPEGSISTLTIQRTEQRDSAMYRCASSLDDSGANVLTFGAGSRLTVL.

The V and J genes are TRBV2 and TRBJ2-7; 14 positions agree with TRBD2. This CDR3 spans 16 amino acids. Germline V gene lookup returns CDR1 SNHLY and CDR2 FYNNEI. Trimming cost V 5 bases and J 5 bases; bases outside gene matches: 8. The CDR3 DNA follows: TGTGCCAGCAGTTCCGGGACTAGCGGGAGTCCCCACGAGCAGTACTTC. Protein product: CASSSGTSGSPHEQYF. The entire variable domain, with the rest obtained from reference TRBV2 and TRBJ2-7, is as follows: EPEVTQTPSHQVTQMGQEVILRCVPISNHLYFYWYRQILGQKVEFLVSFYNNEISEKSEIFDDQFSVERPDGSNFTLKIRSTKLEDSAMYFCASSSGTSGSPHEQYFGPGTRLTVT.

This clone occurred a few times. The chain uses TRBV5-1 and TRBJ2-1; 12 nucleotides line up with TRBD2. The CDR3 sequence is 15 residues long. J lost 7 bases, V lost 0 bases, and 2 bases had no gene match. Germline loops: CDR1 SGHRS, CDR2 YFSETQ. Here the CDR3 reads CASSLELAGGNEQFF. The CDR3 DNA is TGCGCCAGCAGCTTGGAACTAGCGGGAGGAAATGAGCAGTTCTTC. Looking up the rest from reference TRBV5-1 and TRBJ2-1 gives the full variable domain: KAGVTQTPRYLIKTRGQQVTLSCSPISGHRSVSWYQQTPGQGLQFLFEYFSETQRNKGNFPGRFSGRQFSNSRSEMNVSTLELGDSALYLCASSLELAGGNEQFFGPGTRLTVL.